The next 9 T cell receptor beta chains were all read from a single sample in a study of T cells in Graves' hyperthyroidism and ophthalmopathy. Amplified TCR beta CDR3 regions derived from RNA transcripts. During a first-round RT-PCR of the TCR CDR3, the HTBI primer set was used. TCRdb itself ran the multiplex PCR reads through MiXCR, one entry per CDR3 protein. Found here are over 700,000 distinct CDR3 sequences, approximately 40% of them singletons; the top ten hold more than 7%. Sequences were obtained from blood. Receptors originate from a man aged 18 to 29 with Graves' hyperthyroidism.

This clonotype was found many times. V gene TRBV12-3 or TRBV12-4 combines with J gene TRBJ2-7; 7 bases align to TRBD2. The CDR3 loop spans 13 amino acids. Trimming took 6 bases from V and 1 from J; bases not matched to a gene: 3. The DNA for the CDR3 is TGTGCCAGCAGCAATAGCGGGTCCTACGAGCAGTACTTC. As protein: CASSNSGSYEQYF.

This clonotype came up a few times. The chain employs TRBV12-3 or TRBV12-4 and TRBJ1-2; 8 bases agree with TRBD1. The ends lost 6 bases at V and 7 bases at J; junction bases unmatched: 10. The CDR3 is 14 amino acids. The CDR3 loop reads CASRDREDFGGYTF. The CDR3 bases are TGTGCCAGCAGGGACAGGGAGGATTTCGGTGGCTACACCTTC.

This clonotype was recorded at least ten times. The J gene is TRBJ2-5, the V gene TRBV29-1; D gene ambiguous. Trimming took 7 bases from V and 5 from J, leaving 11 bases between them. The CDR3 contains 11 residues. Germline assignment: CDR1 SQVTM and CDR2 ANQGSEA. CDR3 bases: TGCAGCGCCGCTATGGAGGAGACCCAGTACTTC. This sequence encodes CSAAMEETQYF.

This clonotype was seen a few times. V usage is TRBV9 and J usage is TRBJ2-7; TRBD2 matches 8 bases. Germline-derived CDR1 and CDR2 are SGDLS and YYNGEE. The V segment lost 2 bases and the J segment 5 bases; nucleotides outside the gene matches: 3. The CDR3 runs 13 residues. CDR3 DNA sequence: TGTGCCAGCAGCGTCGGGGGGGGGGACGAGCAGTACTTC. This translates into CASSVGGGDEQYF.

The chain couples TRBV29-1 to TRBJ2-5; D perhaps matches TRBD2 (6 bases). Per the germline V gene, CDR1 is SQVTM and CDR2 is ANQGSEA. The CDR3 sequence is 13 residues long. Trimming left V 7 bases short and J 10 bases short, with 22 bases between. Here the CDR3 reads CSDGGTTLLDQYF. CDR3 bases: TGCAGCGACGGAGGGACCACCCTGCTGGACCAGTACTTC.

This clonotype was found a few times. The J gene is TRBJ1-1, the V gene TRBV20-1; D not certain. The CDR3 is made up of 17 amino acids. Looked up from germline, CDR1 is DFQATT and CDR2 is SNEGSKA (reference sequence). V lost 0 bases and J lost 3, with 20 bases in between. CDR3 in amino acids: CSARDLYKQRLDTEAFF. CDR3 nucleotide sequence: TGCAGTGCTAGAGATCTTTATAAACAGCGGTTGGACACTGAAGCTTTCTTT.

J is TRBJ1-1 and V is TRBV7-9; tentative D call: TRBD1 (6 bases). The CDR3 length is 14 residues. Per the germline V gene, CDR1 is SEHNR and CDR2 is FQNEAQ (reference sequence). V lost 6 bases and J lost 4, with 15 bases in between. The CDR3 region is CASSWDQGITEAFF. The CDR3 DNA is TGTGCCAGCAGTTGGGATCAGGGGATCACTGAAGCTTTCTTT.

The chain employs TRBV20-1 and TRBJ1-1; a possible D gene is TRBD1 (5 bases). Germline CDR1 is DFQATT and CDR2 is SNEGSKA (reference sequence). V was shortened by 1 base and J by 0 bases, with 12 bases between the two germline ends. The CDR3 length is 15 residues. CDR3 protein: CSARGQGAVNTEAFF. The CDR3 DNA reads TGCAGTGCTAGAGGGCAAGGGGCAGTGAACACTGAAGCTTTCTTT.

This clonotype has ten or more counts. The rearrangement links TRBV24-1 to TRBJ2-5; D remains ambiguous. V was cut by 4 bases and J by 1 base, with 9 bases left in between. Germline V gene sequence: CDR1 KGHDR, CDR2 SFDVKD. This CDR3 region has 14 residues. The CDR3 here is CATSEPGLQETQYF. The DNA of the CDR3 is TGTGCCACCAGTGAGCCGGGCCTCCAAGAGACCCAGTACTTC.